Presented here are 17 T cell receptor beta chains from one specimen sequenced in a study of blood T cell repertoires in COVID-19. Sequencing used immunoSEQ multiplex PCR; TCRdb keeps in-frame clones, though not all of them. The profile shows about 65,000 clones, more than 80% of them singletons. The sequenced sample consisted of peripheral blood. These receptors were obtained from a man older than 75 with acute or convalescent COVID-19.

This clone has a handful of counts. CDR3 sequence (DNA): TGCAGCGTTGACAGGGGAGACTCTGGCTACACCTTC. It encodes CSVDRGDSGYTF. The chain carries TRBV29-1 and TRBJ1-2; D may be TRBD1 (6 bases). From germline, CDR1 is SQVTM and CDR2 ANQGSEA. The CDR3 is made up of 12 amino acids. Deletions cut 3 bases from V and 7 bases from J, with 12 bases between.

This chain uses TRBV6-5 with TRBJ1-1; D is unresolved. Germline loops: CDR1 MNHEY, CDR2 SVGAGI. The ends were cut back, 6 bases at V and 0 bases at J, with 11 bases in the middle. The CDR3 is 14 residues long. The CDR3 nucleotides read TGTGCCAGCAGAGAGGCTGCCATGAACACTGAAGCTTTCTTT. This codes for CASREAAMNTEAFF.

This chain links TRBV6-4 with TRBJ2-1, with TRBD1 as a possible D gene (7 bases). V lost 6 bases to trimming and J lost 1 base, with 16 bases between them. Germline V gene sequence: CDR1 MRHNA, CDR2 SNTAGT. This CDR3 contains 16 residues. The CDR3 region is CASSATRGASYNEQFF. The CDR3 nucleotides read TGTGCCAGCAGCGCGACCAGGGGGGCTTCCTACAATGAGCAGTTCTTC.

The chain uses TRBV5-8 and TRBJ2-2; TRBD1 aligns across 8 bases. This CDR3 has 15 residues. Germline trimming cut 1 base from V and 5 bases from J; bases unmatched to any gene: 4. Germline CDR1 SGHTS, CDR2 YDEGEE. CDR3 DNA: TGTGCCAGCAGCTTGTGGACAGGGAGGACCGGGGAGCTGTTTTTT. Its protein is CASSLWTGRTGELFF.

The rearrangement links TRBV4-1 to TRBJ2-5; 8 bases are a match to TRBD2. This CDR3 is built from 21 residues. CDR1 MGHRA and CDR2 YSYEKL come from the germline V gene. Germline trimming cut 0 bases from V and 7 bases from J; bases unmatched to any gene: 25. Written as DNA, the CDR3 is TGCGCCAGCAGCCAAGAAGGCAGTAGCTCAAGCGGGGGTGCTCAGAAGGGGACCCAGTACTTC. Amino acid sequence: CASSQEGSSSSGGAQKGTQYF.

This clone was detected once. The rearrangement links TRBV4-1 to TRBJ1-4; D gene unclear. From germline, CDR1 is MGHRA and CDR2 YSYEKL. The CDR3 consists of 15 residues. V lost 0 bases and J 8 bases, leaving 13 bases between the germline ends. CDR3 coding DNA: TGCGCCAGCAGCCAAGAGATAGCCGGTCACGAAAAACTGTTTTTT. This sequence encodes CASSQEIAGHEKLFF.

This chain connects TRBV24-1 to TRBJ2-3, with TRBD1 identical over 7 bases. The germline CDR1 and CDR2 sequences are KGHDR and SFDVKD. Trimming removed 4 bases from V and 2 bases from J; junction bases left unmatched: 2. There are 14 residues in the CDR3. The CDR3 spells CATSEGTATDTQYF. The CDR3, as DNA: TGTGCCACCAGTGAAGGGACAGCCACAGATACGCAGTATTTT.

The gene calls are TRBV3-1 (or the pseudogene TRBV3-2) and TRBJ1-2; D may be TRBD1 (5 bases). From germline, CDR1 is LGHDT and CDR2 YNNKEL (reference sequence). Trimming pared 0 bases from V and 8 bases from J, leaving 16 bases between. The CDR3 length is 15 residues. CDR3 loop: CASSQDGSGWGGYTF. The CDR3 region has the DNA TGTGCCAGCAGCCAAGATGGATCAGGGTGGGGAGGCTACACCTTC.

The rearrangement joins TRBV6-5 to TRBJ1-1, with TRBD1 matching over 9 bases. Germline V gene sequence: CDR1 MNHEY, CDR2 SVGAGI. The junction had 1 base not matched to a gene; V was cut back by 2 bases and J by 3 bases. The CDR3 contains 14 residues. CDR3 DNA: TGTGCCAGCAGTTACCGACAGGGGGACACTGAAGCTTTCTTT. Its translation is CASSYRQGDTEAFF.

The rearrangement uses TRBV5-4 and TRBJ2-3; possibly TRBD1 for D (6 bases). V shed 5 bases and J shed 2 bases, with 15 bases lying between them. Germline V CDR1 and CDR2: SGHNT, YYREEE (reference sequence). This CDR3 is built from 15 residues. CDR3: CASRHRDTFTDTQYF. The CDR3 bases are TGTGCCAGCAGACACCGGGACACCTTCACAGATACGCAGTATTTT.

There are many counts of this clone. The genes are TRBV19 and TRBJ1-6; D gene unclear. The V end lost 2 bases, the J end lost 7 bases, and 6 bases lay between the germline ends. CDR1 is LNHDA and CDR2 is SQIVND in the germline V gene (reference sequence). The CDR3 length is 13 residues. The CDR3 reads CASSISRNSPLHF. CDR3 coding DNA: TGTGCCAGTAGTATAAGTAGAAATTCACCCCTCCACTTT.

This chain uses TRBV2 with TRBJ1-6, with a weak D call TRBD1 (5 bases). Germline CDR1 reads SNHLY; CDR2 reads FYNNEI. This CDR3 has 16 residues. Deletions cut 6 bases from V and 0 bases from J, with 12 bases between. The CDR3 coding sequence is TGTGCCAGCAGGTACAGCGACAGCTCCTATAATTCACCCCTCCACTTT. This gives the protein CASRYSDSSYNSPLHF.

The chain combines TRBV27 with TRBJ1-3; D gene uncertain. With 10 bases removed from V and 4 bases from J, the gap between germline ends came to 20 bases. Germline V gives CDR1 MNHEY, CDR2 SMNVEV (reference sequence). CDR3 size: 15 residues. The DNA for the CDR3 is TGTGCCATCCGGAACAACAGAACCACCGGAAACACCATATATTTT. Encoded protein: CAIRNNRTTGNTIYF.

The CDR3: CASSLSRQGAHTGELFF. CDR3 DNA: TGTGCCAGCAGTTTATCACGCCAGGGGGCGCACACCGGGGAGCTGTTTTTT. This chain uses TRBV27 with TRBJ2-2; 8 positions agree with TRBD1. V was pared by 0 bases and J by 3 bases, with 6 bases of the junction left unmatched. The CDR3 loop spans 17 amino acids. CDR1 and CDR2 (germline): MNHEY, SMNVEV (reference sequence).

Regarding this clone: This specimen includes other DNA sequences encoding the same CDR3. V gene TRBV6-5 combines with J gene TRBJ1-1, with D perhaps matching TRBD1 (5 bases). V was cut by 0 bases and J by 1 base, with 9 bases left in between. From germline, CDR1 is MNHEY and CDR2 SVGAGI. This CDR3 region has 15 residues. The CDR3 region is CASSYSARGNTEAFF. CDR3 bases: TGTGCCAGCAGTTACTCAGCAAGGGGGAACACTGAAGCTTTCTTT.

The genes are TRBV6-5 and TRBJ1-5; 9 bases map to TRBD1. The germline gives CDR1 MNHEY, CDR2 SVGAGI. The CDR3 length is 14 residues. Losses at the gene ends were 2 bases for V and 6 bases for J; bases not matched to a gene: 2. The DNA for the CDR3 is TGTGCCAGCAGTTACCGGGACAGGGTTCAGCCCCAGCATTTT. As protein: CASSYRDRVQPQHF.

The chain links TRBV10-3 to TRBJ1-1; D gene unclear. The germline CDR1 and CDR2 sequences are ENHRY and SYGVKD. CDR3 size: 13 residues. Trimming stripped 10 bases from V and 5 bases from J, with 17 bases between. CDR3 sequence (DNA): TGTGCCACGACCGGCCCCGGGAGGACTGAAGCTTTCTTT. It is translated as CATTGPGRTEAFF.